The 20 T cell receptor beta chains below come from one sample, sequenced in a study of PD-L1 blockade in urothelial cancer. Produced via immunoSEQ multiplex PCR; TCRdb's table is partial and in-frame only. The profile shows 49,000 or so clones, about four fifths of them singletons. Described time point: pretreatment peripheral blood. Source: PBMCs, taken around atezolizumab (anti-PD-L1) treatment. The receptors come from a man between 70 and 80 years old with urothelial cancer.

This chain uses TRBV5-1 with TRBJ2-5; 10 bases line up with TRBD2. Germline CDR1 and CDR2: SGHRS and YFSETQ. This CDR3 has 15 residues. Unmatched junction bases numbered 11, after V lost 8 bases and J lost 4 bases. CDR3 region: CASTLAGGFPETQYF. As DNA, the CDR3 is TGCGCCAGTACCTTAGCGGGAGGTTTCCCAGAGACCCAGTACTTC.

This chain links TRBV5-5 with TRBJ2-2; 7 bases line up with TRBD1. This CDR3 contains 15 residues. Germline CDR1 is SGHKS and CDR2 is YYEKEE (reference sequence). Trimming removed 3 bases from V and 2 bases from J; junction bases left unmatched: 4. CDR3 region: CASSSDRANTGELFF. In DNA, the CDR3 is TGTGCCAGCAGCTCCGACAGGGCCAACACCGGGGAGCTGTTTTTT.

This clone has just a few counts. The rearrangement uses TRBV29-1 and TRBJ1-1, with D tentatively TRBD1 (5 bases). The V and J ends lost 6 bases and 5 bases respectively, with 13 bases between them. Germline V gene data show CDR1 as SQVTM and CDR2 as ANQGSEA. There are 12 residues in the CDR3. CDR3 protein: CSVIMGQTEAFF. The CDR3 nucleotides are TGCAGCGTCATTATGGGGCAGACTGAAGCTTTCTTT.

The rearrangement joins TRBV21-1 to TRBJ1-1. TRBV21-1 is a pseudogene segment. The CDR3 is 12 amino acids. CDR3 sequence reads: CASSGSGTEAFF. In DNA form, the CDR3 reads TGTGCCAGCAGCGGTTCCGGCACTGAAGCTTTCTTT.

The chain has TRBV19 and TRBJ1-2; no reliable D call. The V end lost 6 bases, the J end lost 5 bases, and 7 bases lay between the germline ends. The CDR3 has 11 residues. Germline CDR1 and CDR2: LNHDA and SQIVND (reference sequence). CDR3 coding DNA: TGTGCCAGTAGAGAGAGGTATGGCTACACCTTC. Translating it yields CASRERYGYTF.

The CDR3 here is CASTREVFSGANVLTF. The CDR3 bases are TGTGCCAGCACTAGGGAGGTTTTCTCTGGGGCCAACGTCCTGACTTTC. The chain has TRBV2 and TRBJ2-6; maybe TRBD2 (6 bases). Trimming took 7 bases from V and 0 from J, leaving 13 bases between them. This CDR3 is 16 amino acids long. CDR1 is SNHLY, CDR2 FYNNEI, per germline.

This clone was counted once. J is TRBJ1-1 and V is TRBV18; D remains unclear. This CDR3 has 13 amino acids. Trimming left V 6 bases short and J 2 bases short, with 10 bases between. CDR1 and CDR2 (germline): KGHSH, LQKENI. Here the CDR3 reads CASSPVLNTEAFF. The CDR3 DNA reads TGTGCCAGCTCCCCTGTCTTAAACACTGAAGCTTTCTTT. Filled out from reference TRBV18 and TRBJ1-1, the complete variable domain reads NAGVMQNPRHLVRRRGQEARLRCSPMKGHSHVYWYRQLPEEGLKFMVYLQKENIIDESGMPKERFSAEFPKEGPSILRIQQVVRGDSAAYFCASSPVLNTEAFFGQGTRLTVV.

Only a few counts were recorded for this clone. This chain's CDR3 is CAWRTLSDPRGTEAFF. The DNA of the CDR3 is TGTGCCTGGAGGACTCTCTCGGACCCCCGGGGAACTGAAGCTTTCTTT. This chain uses TRBV30 with TRBJ1-1; D is undetermined. CDR1 GTSNPN and CDR2 SVGIG come from the germline V gene (reference sequence). The CDR3 consists of 16 residues. V gave up 3 bases and J gave up 5 bases, with 22 bases separating them.

This chain uses TRBV5-1 with TRBJ1-2, with TRBD1 matching 10 bases. Germline V lookup: CDR1 SGHRS, CDR2 YFSETQ. This CDR3 is 15 amino acids long. The J segment lost 4 bases and the V segment lost 4 bases, leaving 7 bases of the junction unmatched. The CDR3 sequence: CASSLGTGAAYGYTF. The CDR3, as DNA: TGCGCCAGCAGCCTTGGGACAGGGGCCGCCTATGGCTACACCTTC.

The V and J genes are TRBV6-5 and TRBJ1-2; 12 bases align to TRBD1. The V segment lost 2 bases and the J segment 3 bases; nucleotides outside the gene matches: 4. Germline loops: CDR1 MNHEY, CDR2 SVGAGI. The CDR3 covers 16 residues. In nucleotides, the CDR3 is TGTGCCAGCAGTTACGGTGGGACAGGGGGCTACTATGGCTACACCTTC. Its protein product is CASSYGGTGGYYGYTF.

The chain is built from TRBV10-2 and TRBJ1-2, with 9 bases that match TRBD1. CDR1 is WSHSY, CDR2 SAAADI, per germline. This CDR3 has 14 residues. Trimming cost V 6 bases and J 3 bases; bases outside gene matches: 5. DNA for the CDR3: TGCGCCAGCAGGGGACAGGGAAGTTACTATGGCTACACCTTC. As protein: CASRGQGSYYGYTF.

The rearrangement links TRBV30 to TRBJ1-2, with 7 bases aligning to TRBD1. The CDR3 is 14 residues long. The germline V gene encodes CDR1 GTSNPN and CDR2 SVGIG (reference sequence). V trimming: 2 bases; J trimming: 8 bases; junction bases outside the gene matches: 11. The CDR3 is CAWSHKDRRGGYTF. As DNA, the CDR3 is TGTGCCTGGAGTCACAAGGACAGGCGTGGCGGCTACACCTTC.

The chain has TRBV2 and TRBJ1-4; tentatively, D is TRBD1 (5 bases). Germline lookup yields CDR1 SNHLY and CDR2 FYNNEI. The CDR3 consists of 14 residues. Trimming took 3 bases from V and 5 from J, leaving 10 bases between them. The CDR3 is CASSDGRVNEKLFF. Here the CDR3 DNA reads TGTGCCAGCAGTGACGGCAGGGTAAATGAAAAACTGTTTTTT.

In this sample, this clone turned up many times. The V gene is TRBV30, the J gene TRBJ1-2, with D possibly being TRBD1 (5 bases). The CDR3 runs to 12 residues. Germline CDR1 is GTSNPN and CDR2 is SVGIG (reference sequence). V lost 5 bases, J lost 3 bases, and 10 bases lay in between. The CDR3 DNA reads TGTGCCTGGGAACGACAGCACTATGGCTACACCTTC. Its protein is CAWERQHYGYTF.

The chain links TRBV7-6 to TRBJ2-7, with D possibly TRBD2 on 6 matching bases. V lost 1 base and J lost 0, with 10 bases in between. CDR1 is SGHVS, CDR2 FNYEAQ, per germline. The CDR3 has 15 residues. This CDR3 reads CASSLGQGGSYEQYF. CDR3 sequence (DNA): TGTGCCAGCAGCTTAGGCCAGGGAGGCTCCTACGAGCAGTACTTC.

The rearrangement uses TRBV28 and TRBJ1-5; D remains ambiguous. Between the trimmed V and J ends, which lost 7 bases and 6 bases, there was a span of 13 bases. Looked up from germline, CDR1 is MDHEN and CDR2 is SYDVKM. There are 13 residues in the CDR3. CDR3 sequence: CASMTRPGQPQHF. The DNA for the CDR3 is TGTGCCAGCATGACGCGACCGGGTCAGCCCCAGCATTTT. The whole variable domain, remainder taken from reference TRBV28 and TRBJ1-5, is DVKVTQSSRYLVKRTGEKVFLECVQDMDHENMFWYRQDPGLGLRLIYFSYDVKMKEKGDIPEGYSVSREKKERFSLILESASTNQTSMYLCASMTRPGQPQHFGDGTRLSIL.

The V gene is TRBV4-1, the J gene TRBJ1-5; D gene unclear. The CDR3 contains 15 residues. Trimming left V 0 bases short and J 7 bases short, with 13 bases between. Germline loops: CDR1 MGHRA, CDR2 YSYEKL. The CDR3, as DNA: TGCGCCAGCAGCCAAGAGTTCCAGTCGGGGCAGCCCCAGCATTTT. Its protein product is CASSQEFQSGQPQHF.

V is TRBV5-6 and J is TRBJ2-5; 9 bases map to TRBD1. This CDR3 is 15 amino acids long. J gave up 4 bases and V 1 base, and 5 bases lay outside the gene matches. Germline V lookup: CDR1 SGHDT, CDR2 YYEEEE. CDR3 sequence: CASSLWDRDGETQYF. The DNA of the CDR3 is TGTGCCAGCAGCTTGTGGGACAGGGATGGAGAGACCCAGTACTTC. Supplemented by reference TRBV5-6 and TRBJ2-5, the full variable domain reads DAGVTQSPTHLIKTRGQQVTLRCSPKSGHDTVSWYQQALGQGPQFIFQYYEEEERQRGNFPDRFSGHQFPNYSSELNVNALLLGDSALYLCASSLWDRDGETQYFGPGTRLLVL.

This clone was seen just once. This chain joins TRBV5-1 and TRBJ2-7, with TRBD2 matching 12 bases. Trimming took 3 bases from V and 5 from J; bases not matched to a gene: 6. This CDR3 is built from 15 residues. The V gene's germline CDR1 is SGHRS and CDR2 YFSETQ. CDR3 sequence: CASSSGLAGKDEQYF. DNA of the CDR3: TGCGCCAGCAGCTCTGGACTAGCGGGAAAGGACGAGCAGTACTTC.

This clone has only a few counts. The chain recombines TRBV5-5 with TRBJ2-7, with TRBD1 matching over 7 bases. The CDR3 covers 14 residues. Losses at the gene ends were 0 bases for V and 2 bases for J; bases not matched to a gene: 2. From germline, CDR1 is SGHKS and CDR2 YYEKEE (reference sequence). The CDR3 DNA follows: TGTGCCAGCAGCTTGGGACAGGGACCCTACGAGCAGTACTTC. Residues: CASSLGQGPYEQYF.